This entry lists 30 T cell receptor beta chains sequenced from one sample in a study of shared clonotypes between healthy human individuals. Using immunoSEQ multiplex PCR, the repertoire was profiled, and TCRdb retains in-frame clones only, with some absent. Of about 2.4 million clones listed, roughly 93% are singletons. Material for sequencing was naive CD4+ T cells from PBMCs. Subset denoted: CD45RA+ positively selected. These receptors came from a man between 18 and 35 years old in good health. Some clones in this sample may be carry-over from other donors' samples.

The CDR3 bases are TGTGCCAGCAGGAATGACAGGGGAACCTACAATGAGCAGTTCTTC. Its translation is CASRNDRGTYNEQFF. This chain links TRBV5-4 with TRBJ2-1; TRBD1 matches at 8 bases. There are 15 residues in the CDR3. CDR1 SGHNT and CDR2 YYREEE come from the germline V gene (reference sequence). J was trimmed by 2 bases and V by 5 bases; bases with no gene match: 6. Supplemented by reference TRBV5-4 and TRBJ2-1, the full variable domain reads ETGVTQSPTHLIKTRGQQVTLRCSSQSGHNTVSWYQQALGQGPQFIFQYYREEENGRGNFPPRFSGLQFPNYSSELNVNALELDDSALYLCASRNDRGTYNEQFFGPGTRLTVL.

This chain joins TRBV18 and TRBJ1-2; 12 nucleotides match TRBD1. The CDR3 is 15 residues long. V lost 6 bases and J lost 5; bases outside the gene matches: 7. Germline lookup yields CDR1 KGHSH and CDR2 LQKENI. The CDR3 region is CASSRGTGGGYGYTF. For the CDR3, the DNA is TGTGCCAGCTCCCGAGGGACAGGGGGCGGTTATGGCTACACCTTC.

The chain uses TRBV29-1 and TRBJ2-5; D is uncertain. The CDR3 is made up of 12 amino acids. Germline loops: CDR1 SQVTM, CDR2 ANQGSEA. V lost 5 bases, J lost 1 base, and 8 bases lay in between. CDR3 sequence: CSVQAAQETQYF. In DNA, the CDR3 is TGCAGCGTTCAGGCAGCCCAAGAGACCCAGTACTTC.

The rearrangement links TRBV5-6 to TRBJ2-7, with 7 bases aligning to TRBD2. This CDR3 is built from 15 residues. V gave up 0 bases and J gave up 7 bases; unmatched junction bases: 10. Germline CDR1 and CDR2: SGHDT and YYEEEE. The CDR3 DNA follows: TGTGCCAGCAGCTTGGAGGCGGGAGCCCCGCGGGAGCAGTACTTC. Translating it yields CASSLEAGAPREQYF.

This chain joins TRBV20-1 and TRBJ1-2, with D unclear. Trimming left V 3 bases short and J 6 bases short, with 8 bases between. Germline CDR1 DFQATT, CDR2 SNEGSKA (reference sequence). The CDR3 has 11 residues. The CDR3 DNA reads as TGCAGTGCTAGTCCCGGGAATGGCTACACCTTC. Translation: CSASPGNGYTF.

The chain employs TRBV7-2 and TRBJ2-3; D unclear. The CDR3 has 12 amino acids. Trimming took off 5 bases at V and 4 bases at J, with 7 bases between the two ends. Germline assignment: CDR1 SGHTA and CDR2 FQGNSA. As DNA, the CDR3 is TGTGCCAGCAGCCCGCAGTCAGATACGCAGTATTTT. As protein: CASSPQSDTQYF.

The chain recombines TRBV30 with TRBJ2-2; no clear D. The germline V gene encodes CDR1 GTSNPN and CDR2 SVGIG (reference sequence). Trimming removed 3 bases from V and 0 bases from J, with 17 bases in between. The CDR3 extends over 17 amino acids. Here the CDR3 DNA reads TGTGCCTGGAGAGAGATCCACGGTTCCTCGAACACCGGGGAGCTGTTTTTT. Its translation: CAWREIHGSSNTGELFF.

V and J are TRBV28 and TRBJ2-2, with D perhaps TRBD2 (6 bases). Germline V gene lookup returns CDR1 MDHEN and CDR2 SYDVKM. The CDR3 loop spans 14 amino acids. V lost 8 bases and J 5 bases, leaving 15 bases between the germline ends. The CDR3 DNA reads TGTGCCAGCCAGACTTCGGGAGCTACCGGGGAGCTGTTTTTT. Translating it yields CASQTSGATGELFF.

The rearrangement links TRBV5-4 to TRBJ1-3, with D perhaps TRBD1 (6 bases). Trimming shortened V by 4 bases and J by 3 bases, and 11 bases separated the two germline ends. The CDR3 sequence is 14 residues long. Germline assignment: CDR1 SGHNT and CDR2 YYREEE (reference sequence). In DNA, the CDR3 is TGTGCCAGCAGCCCGGACAGATATGGAAACACCATATATTTT. As protein: CASSPDRYGNTIYF.

As for this clone: Other DNA variants within this sample encode the same CDR3. CDR3 nucleotides: TGTGCCAGCTCACCCGGGAATGGCTACACCTTC. Residues: CASSPGNGYTF. V and J are TRBV18 and TRBJ1-2; D unclear. The CDR3 is 11 residues long. V was pared by 3 bases and J by 6 bases, with 5 bases between. Germline assignment: CDR1 KGHSH and CDR2 LQKENI.

The chain joins TRBV27 to TRBJ1-5, with 8 positions matching TRBD1. The CDR3 length is 14 residues. V lost 4 bases, J lost 2 bases, and 1 base stayed unmatched. The germline gives CDR1 MNHEY, CDR2 SMNVEV (reference sequence). CDR3 in DNA: TGTGCCAGCAGTTGGGGACAGGGCAATCAGCCCCAGCATTTT. Its protein product is CASSWGQGNQPQHF.

This sequence joins TRBV9 and TRBJ1-1; D not resolved. Germline loops: CDR1 SGDLS, CDR2 YYNGEE. The ends were cut back, 1 base at V and 0 bases at J, with 10 bases in the middle. The CDR3 loop spans 15 amino acids. The CDR3 DNA follows: TGTGCCAGCAGCGTATTTGAGTCCTTGAACACTGAAGCTTTCTTT. This codes for CASSVFESLNTEAFF.

Of note for this clone: Mismatch with germline at one junction end may stem from a read error. The V and J genes are TRBV2 and TRBJ1-1; D gene unclear. Germline V gene lookup returns CDR1 SNHLY and CDR2 FYNNEI. This CDR3 comprises 13 residues. In DNA, the CDR3 is TGTGCCAGCATTGAATTTTTGAACACTGAAGCTTTCTTT. Its protein product is CASIEFLNTEAFF.

The V and J genes are TRBV21-1 and TRBJ2-7; TRBD2, as called in the table, went unchecked against the DNA. TRBV21-1 is shown as a pseudogene. This CDR3 is 12 amino acids long. The CDR3 DNA reads as TGTGCCAGCAGCAAAGGGCCGGGGGGGCAGTACTTC. It yields the protein CASSKGPGGQYF.

This chain links TRBV27 with TRBJ2-3; the match to TRBD2 covers 11 bases. CDR3 size: 14 residues. Germline values: CDR1 MNHEY, CDR2 SMNVEV (reference sequence). Germline trimming cut 2 bases from V and 8 bases from J; bases unmatched to any gene: 3. Here the CDR3 DNA reads TGTGCCAGCAGTTTAACTAGCGGGAGTGCTACGCAGTATTTT. Residues: CASSLTSGSATQYF.

The chain has TRBV4-1 and TRBJ2-3; TRBD2 agrees at 11 bases. Germline CDR1 reads MGHRA; CDR2 reads YSYEKL. After removal of 2 bases from V and 6 bases from J, the junction contained 7 bases not matched to a gene. The length of the CDR3 is 16 residues. The DNA of the CDR3 is TGCGCCAGCAGCCAAATACTAGCGGGAGTTCTGGATACGCAGTATTTT. Its protein is CASSQILAGVLDTQYF.

The chain has TRBV11-2 and TRBJ2-2; no clear D. The CDR3 consists of 17 residues. Germline V lookup: CDR1 SGHAT, CDR2 FQNNGV. Trimming removed 2 bases at V and 3 bases at J, with 16 bases between. The CDR3 is CASSLSPGRPDTGELFF. CDR3 sequence (DNA): TGTGCCAGCAGCTTAAGCCCGGGCAGACCTGACACCGGGGAGCTGTTTTTT.

This chain links TRBV30 with TRBJ1-6; D is perhaps TRBD1 (6 bases). V dropped 5 bases and J dropped 10 bases, with 15 bases sitting between them. CDR1 is GTSNPN, CDR2 SVGIG, per germline (reference sequence). The CDR3 loop spans 13 amino acids. DNA for the CDR3: TGTGCCTGGGGGGAACAGGGATTGTCACCCCTCCACTTT. This gives the protein CAWGEQGLSPLHF.

This clone showed up just once. The V gene is TRBV28, the J gene TRBJ2-2; 9 nucleotides align to TRBD1. The CDR3 covers 16 residues. Germline loops: CDR1 MDHEN, CDR2 SYDVKM. The V segment lost 5 bases and the J segment 5 bases; nucleotides outside the gene matches: 9. CDR3 sequence: CASSPPGTGRTGELFF. In DNA form, the CDR3 reads TGTGCCAGCAGTCCACCCGGGACAGGGAGGACCGGGGAGCTGTTTTTT.

The chain links TRBV28 to TRBJ1-2; tentatively, D is TRBD1 (5 bases). Looked up from germline, CDR1 is MDHEN and CDR2 is SYDVKM. V lost 2 bases and J 2 bases, leaving 12 bases between the germline ends. CDR3 length equals 15 residues. The CDR3 DNA is TGTGCCAGCAGTTTAAGGGGTGGGCAAAACTATGGCTACACCTTC. This translates into CASSLRGGQNYGYTF.

This chain uses TRBV6-1 with TRBJ2-7, with TRBD1 matching over 7 bases. The CDR3 loop spans 14 amino acids. CDR1 and CDR2 from the germline V gene are MNHNS and SASEGT. V gave up 3 bases and J gave up 2 bases; unmatched junction bases: 4. The CDR3 spells CASSDDGQAYEQYF. The CDR3 DNA reads as TGTGCCAGCAGTGATGACGGACAGGCCTACGAGCAGTACTTC.

The chain is built from TRBV29-1 and TRBJ2-7, with TRBD1 matching 10 bases. The CDR3 sequence is 14 residues long. The V gene end was trimmed by 1 base and the J gene end by 1 base; junction bases not matched to a gene: 1. The V gene's germline CDR1 is SQVTM and CDR2 ANQGSEA. CDR3 region: CSVEGGQGSYEQYF. The CDR3 bases are TGCAGCGTTGAAGGGGGACAGGGGTCCTACGAGCAGTACTTC.

In the case of this clone: This sample includes further DNA sequences coding for the same CDR3. The rearrangement links TRBV28 to TRBJ2-3; D unclear. CDR1 MDHEN and CDR2 SYDVKM come from the germline V gene. CDR3 size: 14 residues. V dropped 3 bases and J dropped 2 bases, with 9 bases sitting between them. This CDR3 reads CASSFGQVTDTQYF. CDR3 bases: TGTGCCAGCAGTTTTGGGCAGGTCACAGATACGCAGTATTTT.

The genes are TRBV7-3 and TRBJ1-2; tentative D call: TRBD1 (5 bases). The germline V gene encodes CDR1 SGHTA and CDR2 FQGTGA. The CDR3 length is 14 residues. Trimming removed 2 bases at V and 8 bases at J, with 15 bases between. CDR3 DNA: TGTGCCAGCAGCTTAGTTGACGGAGGGGACGGCTACACCTTC. Translated, it gives CASSLVDGGDGYTF. The full variable domain, its missing parts supplied by reference TRBV7-3 and TRBJ1-2, is GAGVSQTPSNKVTEKGKYVELRCDPISGHTALYWYRQSLGQGPEFLIYFQGTGAADDSGLPNDRFFAVRPEGSVSTLKIQRTERGDSAVYLCASSLVDGGDGYTFGSGTRLTVV.

The chain uses TRBV10-1 and TRBJ2-1; D is possibly TRBD1 (5 bases). The V end was cut by 7 bases, the J end by 0 bases, with 22 bases between. Germline V gives CDR1 WNHNN, CDR2 SYGVQD (reference sequence). This CDR3 region has 18 residues. This chain's CDR3 is CASIYTGRGSSSYNEQFF. The CDR3 bases are TGCGCCAGCATATATACCGGAAGGGGATCCAGCTCCTACAATGAGCAGTTCTTC.

In this sample, this clone turned up once. The chain links TRBV7-9 to TRBJ1-5; possible D gene TRBD1, 6 bases. The CDR3 has 15 amino acids. The germline V and J ends were trimmed by 2 bases and 5 bases, with 13 bases remaining between them. Germline V gene data show CDR1 as SEHNR and CDR2 as FQNEAQ (reference sequence). The CDR3 loop reads CASSLRRQDDQPQHF. The CDR3 DNA is TGTGCCAGCAGCTTACGGAGACAGGACGATCAGCCCCAGCATTTT.

With respect to this clone: Within the sample, other DNA sequences also encode this same CDR3. The chain carries TRBV4-3 and TRBJ2-7, with 9 nucleotides matching TRBD1. The V gene end was trimmed by 4 bases and the J gene end by 2 bases; junction bases not matched to a gene: 3. CDR3 length equals 14 residues. CDR1 is LGHNA and CDR2 is YSLEER in the germline V gene. The CDR3 region is CASSLRQGAYEQYF. CDR3 coding DNA: TGCGCCAGCAGCCTAAGACAGGGGGCCTACGAGCAGTACTTC.

The J gene is TRBJ2-2, the V gene TRBV11-2; 7 bases map to TRBD2. CDR3 length equals 17 residues. V gave up 6 bases and J gave up 4 bases; unmatched junction bases: 14. Germline-derived CDR1 and CDR2 are SGHAT and FQNNGV. CDR3 amino acids: CASRLLREGLVTGELFF. The CDR3 nucleotides read TGTGCCAGCAGATTGCTGAGGGAGGGCCTGGTCACCGGGGAGCTGTTTTTT.

The chain has TRBV5-1 and TRBJ1-1, with D maybe TRBD1 (6 bases). The CDR3 contains 17 residues. V was cut by 3 bases and J by 6 bases, with 24 bases left in between. Germline lookup yields CDR1 SGHRS and CDR2 YFSETQ. The DNA of the CDR3 is TGCGCCAGCAGCTGGGCTTGGGGGCAGGGGCTTTTGGCTGAAGCTTTCTTT. Encoded protein: CASSWAWGQGLLAEAFF.

In DNA form, the CDR3 reads TGTGCCAGCAAGGACAGTCTGGAAACATATGGCTACACCTTC. Amino acids: CASKDSLETYGYTF. This sequence joins TRBV6-6 and TRBJ1-2; possibly TRBD1 for D (6 bases). The V and J ends lost 7 bases and 5 bases respectively, with 17 bases between them. The CDR3 contains 14 residues. Germline CDR1 and CDR2: MNHNY and SVGAGI (reference sequence).